One TCR beta chain is described in this entry. Its antigen is not known. Standard classification criteria confirmed type 1 or type 2 diabetes in all patients. No donor had another autoimmune disease or recent infection within four weeks. These data are taken from a study of type 1 and type 2 diabetes patients. Findings and limits, study-wide: Unmatched age and gender across groups might bias interpretation.

The CDR3 is made up of 14 amino acids. V lost 8 bases, J lost 5 bases, and 22 bases lay in between. Germline CDR1 is GTSNPN and CDR2 is SVGIG (reference sequence). The PCR template was genomic DNA. Amplification of the beta chain CDR3 used 30 forward and 13 reverse multiplex primers. In TCRdb, the multiplex PCR reads were re-called with MiXCR into one record per CDR3 protein. The sample gives about 250,000 distinct CDR3 sequences, roughly 44% of which show up once; roughly 15% is in the top ten. The clonotype comes from a man aged 18-30 years with type 2 diabetes. Sequencing was done on a sample of peripheral blood mononuclear cells (PBMCs). The chain employs TRBV30 and TRBJ2-7; D not resolved. The CDR3 DNA is TGTGCCAGCAGCGTAGTGGATAGGGAACACGAGCAGTACTTC. Translated, it gives CASSVVDREHEQYF.